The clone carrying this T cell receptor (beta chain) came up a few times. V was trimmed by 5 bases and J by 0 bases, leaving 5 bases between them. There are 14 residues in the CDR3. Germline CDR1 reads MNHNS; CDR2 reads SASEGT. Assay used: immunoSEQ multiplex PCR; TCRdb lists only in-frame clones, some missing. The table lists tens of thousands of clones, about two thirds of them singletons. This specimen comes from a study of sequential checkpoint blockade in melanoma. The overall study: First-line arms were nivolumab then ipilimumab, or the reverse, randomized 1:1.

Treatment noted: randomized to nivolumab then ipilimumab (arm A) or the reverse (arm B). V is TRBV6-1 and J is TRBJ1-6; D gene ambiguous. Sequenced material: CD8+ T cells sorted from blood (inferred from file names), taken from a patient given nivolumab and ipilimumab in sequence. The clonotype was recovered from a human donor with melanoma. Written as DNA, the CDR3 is TGTGCCAGCAGTCCTAGCTCCTATAATTCACCCCTCCACTTT. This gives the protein CASSPSSYNSPLHF.